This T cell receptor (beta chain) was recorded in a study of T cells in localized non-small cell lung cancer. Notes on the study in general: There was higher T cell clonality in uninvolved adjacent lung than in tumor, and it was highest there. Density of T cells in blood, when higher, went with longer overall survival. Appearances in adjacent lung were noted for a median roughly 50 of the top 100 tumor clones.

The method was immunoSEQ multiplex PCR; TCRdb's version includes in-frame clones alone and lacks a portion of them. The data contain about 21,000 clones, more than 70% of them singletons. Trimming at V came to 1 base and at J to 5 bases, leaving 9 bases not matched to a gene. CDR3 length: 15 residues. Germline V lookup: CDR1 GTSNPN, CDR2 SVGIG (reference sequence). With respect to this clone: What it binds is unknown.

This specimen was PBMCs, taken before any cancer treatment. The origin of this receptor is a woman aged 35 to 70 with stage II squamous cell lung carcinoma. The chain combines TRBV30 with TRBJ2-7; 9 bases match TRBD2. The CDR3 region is CAWSAFLAGDHEQYF. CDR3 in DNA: TGTGCCTGGAGTGCCTTTTTAGCGGGAGACCACGAGCAGTACTTC.